Listed here are 26 T cell receptor beta chains from one sample, sequenced in a study of Ad26.COV2.S vaccination and SARS-CoV-2 variants. The repertoire was sequenced with immunoSEQ multiplex PCR; TCRdb's copy has only in-frame clones and lacks some. Of roughly 240,000 clones in the sample, around nine tenths are singletons; the top ten hold around 11%. Treatment specified: roughly 20 received Ad26.COV2.S at low or high dose, single or two shots; roughly five received placebo; per-sample allocation not given. Sampling was done on day 63 after the first vaccine or placebo injection. The input for sequencing was peripheral blood, taken in a trial of Ad26.COV2.S vaccine versus placebo. The receptors stem from a person aged 18-60 years who received the Ad26.COV2.S COVID-19 vaccine or a placebo.

This chain joins TRBV7-9 and TRBJ2-3; unclear D gene. The germline V gene encodes CDR1 SEHNR and CDR2 FQNEAQ (reference sequence). V lost 3 bases and J 0 bases, leaving 7 bases between the germline ends. The CDR3 loop spans 14 amino acids. Here the CDR3 reads CASSLGSSTDTQYF. CDR3 sequence (DNA): TGTGCCAGCAGCTTGGGCAGTAGCACAGATACGCAGTATTTT.

The chain combines TRBV28 with TRBJ1-1; D is unresolved. The CDR3 spans 14 residues. V was clipped by 8 bases and J by 0 bases, with 13 bases between them. CDR1 is MDHEN, CDR2 SYDVKM, per germline. CDR3 in DNA: TGTGCCAGCTGGCCCGGCGGATTGAACACTGAAGCTTTCTTT. Amino acids: CASWPGGLNTEAFF.

J is TRBJ2-1 and V is TRBV24-1; 9 bases agree with TRBD1. This CDR3 has 16 residues. Per germline, CDR1 KGHDR and CDR2 SFDVKD. Germline trimming cut 3 bases from V and 4 bases from J; bases unmatched to any gene: 6. CDR3 protein: CATSDPTGQGYNEQFF. The CDR3 DNA is TGTGCCACCAGTGATCCGACGGGACAGGGATACAATGAGCAGTTCTTC.

Written as DNA, the CDR3 is TGCGCCAGCAGACCGGGACTAGCGGGATATGGAGAGACCCAGTACTTC. Protein sequence: CASRPGLAGYGETQYF. The V call is TRBV5-1, the J call TRBJ2-5, with 13 nucleotides matching TRBD2. This CDR3 is 16 amino acids long. Germline-derived CDR1 and CDR2 are SGHRS and YFSETQ. The V gene end was trimmed by 5 bases and the J gene end by 4 bases; junction bases not matched to a gene: 8.

CDR3 bases: TGTGCCAGCAGCCCCAGTAGGGCAGGGTTGAGTCATACGCAGTATTTT. Translation: CASSPSRAGLSHTQYF. The rearrangement joins TRBV7-3 to TRBJ2-3; D might be TRBD1 (5 bases). Trimming shortened V by 5 bases and J by 7 bases, and 22 bases separated the two germline ends. CDR3 size: 16 residues. Per germline, CDR1 SGHTA and CDR2 FQGTGA.

The rearrangement links TRBV4-3 to TRBJ2-2; perhaps TRBD2 as D (6 bases). V was cut by 4 bases and J by 5 bases, with 11 bases left in between. From germline, CDR1 is LGHNA and CDR2 YSLEER. The CDR3 runs to 14 residues. The CDR3 sequence: CASSLTSSTGELFF. CDR3 nucleotide sequence: TGCGCCAGCAGCCTTACTAGCTCTACCGGGGAGCTGTTTTTT.

The J gene is TRBJ2-2, the V gene TRBV7-3; 8 bases map to TRBD1. CDR1 and CDR2 (germline): SGHTA, FQGTGA. CDR3 length: 15 amino acids. The V and J ends lost 2 bases and 7 bases, in that order; junction bases with no gene match: 6. Here the CDR3 DNA reads TGTGCCAGCAGCTTATCTCAACAGGGGGACGGGGAGCTGTTTTTT. Residues: CASSLSQQGDGELFF.

The chain recombines TRBV6-5 with TRBJ2-2; 12 bases line up with TRBD2. Germline CDR1 and CDR2: MNHEY and SVGAGI. The J segment lost 5 bases and the V segment lost 6 bases, leaving 1 base of the junction unmatched. The CDR3 totals 14 residues. CDR3 coding DNA: TGTGCCAGCAGCGGACTAGCGGGAACCGGGGAGCTGTTTTTT. As protein: CASSGLAGTGELFF.

This chain links TRBV28 with TRBJ2-2; tentative D call: TRBD2 (5 bases). V dropped 8 bases and J dropped 1 base, with 8 bases sitting between them. This CDR3 spans 13 amino acids. The germline gives CDR1 MDHEN, CDR2 SYDVKM. The CDR3 bases are TGTGCCAGCGTGGCGGGGAACACCGGGGAGCTGTTTTTT. Protein: CASVAGNTGELFF.

In this sample, this clone turned up a few times. This chain uses TRBV4-1 with TRBJ1-6; tentatively, D is TRBD1 (5 bases). V lost 0 bases and J lost 7, with 13 bases in between. The CDR3 totals 16 residues. CDR1 is MGHRA, CDR2 YSYEKL, per germline. CDR3 DNA sequence: TGCGCCAGCAGCCAAGATCAGGCAGGGATCAATTCACCCCTCCACTTT. Encoded protein: CASSQDQAGINSPLHF.

The CDR3 region is CASSLSVSSYEQYF. CDR3 in DNA: TGTGCCAGCAGTTTATCAGTCTCGTCCTACGAGCAGTACTTC. The V and J genes are TRBV28 and TRBJ2-7; D is unclear. Trimming stripped 1 base from V and 1 base from J, with 8 bases between. In germline, CDR1 is MDHEN, CDR2 SYDVKM. The CDR3 is 14 amino acids.

The genes are TRBV7-9 and TRBJ2-7; 9 positions match TRBD1. The CDR3 consists of 15 residues. Per germline, CDR1 SEHNR and CDR2 FQNEAQ (reference sequence). The ends lost 7 bases at V and 6 bases at J; junction bases unmatched: 13. The CDR3 coding sequence is TGTGCCAGCAACCATTGGGGGACAGGGACCTCCGAGCAGTACTTC. Translation: CASNHWGTGTSEQYF.

Here the CDR3 reads CASSPFPSGRPTYEQYF. DNA for the CDR3: TGTGCCAGCAGTCCCTTTCCTAGCGGGAGACCCACCTACGAGCAGTACTTC. The genes are TRBV27 and TRBJ2-7; 10 bases fit TRBD2. The CDR3 is 17 amino acids. Germline CDR1 MNHEY, CDR2 SMNVEV (reference sequence). V was clipped by 5 bases and J by 2 bases; unmatched bases: 12.

V usage is TRBV5-8 and J usage is TRBJ1-4; D is undetermined. CDR3 length: 12 amino acids. V lost 4 bases, J lost 6 bases, and 7 bases lay in between. CDR1 and CDR2 (germline): SGHTS, YDEGEE. The CDR3, as DNA: TGTGCCAGCAGCGGTGAAGATGAAAAACTGTTTTTT. Translation gives CASSGEDEKLFF.

CDR3 loop: CASSLDLGTSDRGEQFF. The DNA of the CDR3 is TGTGCCAGCAGCTTAGACCTGGGGACTAGCGATCGGGGTGAGCAGTTCTTC. The rearrangement joins TRBV11-2 to TRBJ2-1, with TRBD2 identical over 10 bases. Germline V CDR1 and CDR2: SGHAT, FQNNGV. CDR3 length equals 17 residues. Unmatched junction bases numbered 11, after V lost 0 bases and J lost 9 bases.

J is TRBJ2-1 and V is TRBV30; TRBD1 might be the D (6 bases). This CDR3 is 16 amino acids long. Germline loops: CDR1 GTSNPN, CDR2 SVGIG (reference sequence). Trimming took 1 base from V and 0 from J, leaving 13 bases between them. CDR3 amino acids: CAWSGPGRGSYNEQFF. The CDR3 DNA reads TGTGCCTGGAGTGGCCCTGGCAGGGGCTCCTACAATGAGCAGTTCTTC.

The gene calls are TRBV6-1 and TRBJ2-7; D gene uncertain. The CDR3 spans 15 residues. Germline V gene sequence: CDR1 MNHNS, CDR2 SASEGT. Trimming took 1 base from V and 0 from J, leaving 10 bases between them. CDR3 bases: TGTGCCAGCAGTGAAGAGGTCGCCAGCTCCTACGAGCAGTACTTC. It codes for CASSEEVASSYEQYF.

This clone has only one observation. The chain combines TRBV5-8 with TRBJ1-1; D perhaps matches TRBD1 (5 bases). Germline V gives CDR1 SGHTS, CDR2 YDEGEE. Between the trimmed V and J ends, which lost 1 base and 0 bases, there was a span of 7 bases. The CDR3 contains 14 residues. The CDR3 coding sequence is TGTGCCAGCAGCTTGCGGGGACTGAACACTGAAGCTTTCTTT. Translation: CASSLRGLNTEAFF.

The rearrangement links TRBV7-2 to TRBJ2-7; 11 bases agree with TRBD1. Unmatched junction bases numbered 8, after V lost 3 bases and J lost 7 bases. Per the germline V gene, CDR1 is SGHTA and CDR2 is FQGNSA. The CDR3 extends over 15 amino acids. The CDR3 DNA is TGTGCCAGCAGCTTGGACCCGGGACAGGGGGAAGAGCAGTACTTC. Its translation is CASSLDPGQGEEQYF.

This clone was seen just once. The chain links TRBV28 to TRBJ2-5; D is unresolved. Germline lookup yields CDR1 MDHEN and CDR2 SYDVKM. Trimming cost V 2 bases and J 1 base, with 14 bases left between them. The CDR3 covers 16 residues. The CDR3 is CASSLDRWGRQETQYF. The DNA of the CDR3 is TGTGCCAGCAGTTTAGATCGGTGGGGTCGCCAAGAGACCCAGTACTTC.

J is TRBJ2-1 and V is TRBV18; 7 bases are shared with TRBD2. Germline values: CDR1 KGHSH, CDR2 LQKENI. The V and J ends lost 3 bases and 3 bases, in that order; junction bases with no gene match: 8. The CDR3 sequence is 16 residues long. CDR3 in DNA: TGTGCCAGCTCACCTGGTAGCGGGCAACACTACAATGAGCAGTTCTTC. Encoded protein: CASSPGSGQHYNEQFF.

This rearrangement joins TRBV7-8 to TRBJ1-1, with unresolved D. Germline V gene lookup returns CDR1 SGHVS and CDR2 FQNEAQ. The length of the CDR3 is 15 residues. Trimming pared 2 bases from V and 3 bases from J, leaving 13 bases between. CDR3 residues: CASSLRHTRYTEAFF. CDR3 nucleotide sequence: TGTGCCAGCAGCTTACGCCACACTCGATACACTGAAGCTTTCTTT.

The chain couples TRBV3-1 (or the pseudogene TRBV3-2) to TRBJ2-2; D possibly matches TRBD1 or TRBD2 (5 bases each). The CDR3 spans 16 residues. The V end was cut by 3 bases, the J end by 6 bases, with 17 bases between. CDR1 LGHDT and CDR2 YNNKEL come from the germline V gene (reference sequence). CDR3 loop: CASSQRDPRRSGELFF. The CDR3 DNA sequence: TGTGCCAGCAGCCAGAGGGACCCCAGGAGGTCCGGGGAGCTGTTTTTT.

CDR3 region: CSVERTAYGYTF. CDR3 bases: TGCAGCGTTGAAAGGACAGCATATGGCTACACCTTC. V and J are TRBV29-1 and TRBJ1-2; tentatively, D is TRBD1 (6 bases). Germline loops: CDR1 SQVTM, CDR2 ANQGSEA. The CDR3 is 12 amino acids. The V and J ends lost 2 bases and 5 bases respectively, with 9 bases between them.

This clone came up once. The chain recombines TRBV19 with TRBJ1-5; D is perhaps TRBD1 (5 bases). Germline V CDR1 and CDR2: LNHDA, SQIVND (reference sequence). The CDR3 contains 13 residues. The germline V and J ends were trimmed by 4 bases and 6 bases, with 10 bases remaining between them. CDR3 DNA: TGTGCCAGTAGTAGAACGGGGGGTCAGCCCCAGCATTTT. Its translation: CASSRTGGQPQHF.

This chain uses TRBV3-1 (or the pseudogene TRBV3-2) with TRBJ1-2; D is unresolved. The CDR3 extends over 14 amino acids. Germline-derived CDR1 and CDR2 are LGHDT and YNNKEL (reference sequence). The germline V and J ends were trimmed by 1 base and 4 bases, with 10 bases remaining between them. The CDR3 nucleotides are TGTGCCAGCAGCCAAGGGTCGGCAGCCTATGGCTACACCTTC. Translation: CASSQGSAAYGYTF.